These 9 T cell receptor beta chains originate from one sample sequenced in a study of blood T cell repertoires in COVID-19. Measured with immunoSEQ multiplex PCR; TCRdb has only the in-frame clones, and not every one. The sample lists around 29,000 clones; 85% were seen once. Sequencing was performed on peripheral blood. Every receptor here comes from a woman aged 60-75 years with active COVID-19.

The chain links TRBV30 to TRBJ2-5; TRBD2 matches at 12 bases. The germline CDR1 and CDR2 sequences are GTSNPN and SVGIG (reference sequence). The CDR3 loop spans 17 amino acids. With 1 base clipped from V and 1 base from J, the junction kept 7 bases outside the gene matches. The CDR3 region is CAWSAGASGGAQETQYF. Here the CDR3 DNA reads TGTGCCTGGAGTGCTGGAGCTAGCGGGGGGGCCCAAGAGACCCAGTACTTC.

The V and J genes are TRBV9 and TRBJ2-2; possible D gene TRBD1, 5 bases. The germline V gene encodes CDR1 SGDLS and CDR2 YYNGEE. This CDR3 spans 18 amino acids. The V end lost 0 bases, the J end lost 4 bases, and 19 bases lay between the germline ends. CDR3 DNA sequence: TGTGCCAGCAGCGTAGCATCAGGGCGTACGGGTTCCACCGGGGAGCTGTTTTTT. It codes for CASSVASGRTGSTGELFF.

J is TRBJ2-3 and V is TRBV19, with a weak D call TRBD1 (6 bases). The V end lost 7 bases, the J end lost 6 bases, and 17 bases lay between the germline ends. This CDR3 is 14 amino acids long. Looked up from germline, CDR1 is LNHDA and CDR2 is SQIVND (reference sequence). The CDR3 bases are TGTGCCAGTATTTCCACAGGGTCGTCGGATACGCAGTATTTT. Encoded protein: CASISTGSSDTQYF.

The rearrangement joins TRBV2 to TRBJ1-3; no reliable D call. Trimming removed 5 bases from V and 2 bases from J, with 13 bases in between. CDR3 length: 15 residues. Per germline, CDR1 SNHLY and CDR2 FYNNEI. The CDR3: CASSLAQRTGNTIYF. CDR3 nucleotide sequence: TGTGCCAGCAGTCTTGCCCAGCGCACTGGAAACACCATATATTTT. The entire variable domain, with the rest obtained from reference TRBV2 and TRBJ1-3, is as follows: EPEVTQTPSHQVTQMGQEVILRCVPISNHLYFYWYRQILGQKVEFLVSFYNNEISEKSEIFDDQFSVERPDGSNFTLKIRSTKLEDSAMYFCASSLAQRTGNTIYFGEGSWLTVV.

CDR3 residues: CAWSRRGPTEAFF. Here the CDR3 DNA reads TGTGCCTGGAGTCGCAGGGGGCCTACTGAAGCTTTCTTT. This chain links TRBV30 with TRBJ1-1; 8 bases map to TRBD1. Germline CDR1 is GTSNPN and CDR2 is SVGIG (reference sequence). Germline trimming cut 2 bases from V and 5 bases from J; bases unmatched to any gene: 4. This CDR3 comprises 13 residues.

The chain recombines TRBV14 with TRBJ1-3; TRBD1 matches at 8 bases. The CDR3 runs to 14 residues. The germline V gene encodes CDR1 SGHDN and CDR2 FVKESK. V lost 5 bases and J lost 9; bases outside the gene matches: 9. The CDR3 is CASSRTGTGVTIYF. CDR3 bases: TGTGCCAGCAGCAGGACAGGGACGGGAGTCACCATATATTTT. Full variable domain (rest looked up from reference TRBV14 and TRBJ1-3): EAGVTQFPSHSVIEKGQTVTLRCDPISGHDNLYWYRRVMGKEIKFLLHFVKESKQDESGMPNNRFLAERTGGTYSTLKVQPAELEDSGVYFCASSRTGTGVTIYFGEGSWLTVV.

CDR3 region: CASSLEAGGPLGTQYF. The CDR3 DNA sequence: TGTGCCAGCAGCTTAGAAGCGGGAGGGCCTTTGGGGACCCAGTACTTC. The chain recombines TRBV7-3 with TRBJ2-5; 10 positions match TRBD2. The J segment lost 7 bases and the V segment lost 2 bases, leaving 10 bases of the junction unmatched. Germline V gene data show CDR1 as SGHTA and CDR2 as FQGTGA. The CDR3 spans 16 residues. Based on the CDR3 plus reference TRBV7-3 and TRBJ2-5, the full variable domain is GAGVSQTPSNKVTEKGKYVELRCDPISGHTALYWYRQSLGQGPEFLIYFQGTGAADDSGLPNDRFFAVRPEGSVSTLKIQRTERGDSAVYLCASSLEAGGPLGTQYFGPGTRLLVL.

This clone has just one count. The chain links TRBV2 to TRBJ2-1; the D is unclear. The length of the CDR3 is 15 residues. Germline V CDR1 and CDR2: SNHLY, FYNNEI. Trimming removed 2 bases at V and 7 bases at J, with 15 bases between. CDR3 bases: TGTGCCAGCAGTGAAATTATTACTGGCGGAAATGAGCAGTTCTTC. Amino acid sequence: CASSEIITGGNEQFF. The full variable domain, rest sourced from reference TRBV2 and TRBJ2-1, is EPEVTQTPSHQVTQMGQEVILRCVPISNHLYFYWYRQILGQKVEFLVSFYNNEISEKSEIFDDQFSVERPDGSNFTLKIRSTKLEDSAMYFCASSEIITGGNEQFFGPGTRLTVL.

The chain joins TRBV11-1 to TRBJ2-5; 7 bases agree with TRBD1. The CDR3 sequence is 15 residues long. The V segment lost 1 base and the J segment 1 base; nucleotides outside the gene matches: 3. Germline V gives CDR1 SGHAT, CDR2 FQDESV (reference sequence). The DNA for the CDR3 is TGTGCCAGCAGCTTAGGGGGACAGAGCCAAGAGACCCAGTACTTC. Translated, it gives CASSLGGQSQETQYF.